The 19 T cell receptor beta chains below were found in one sample sequenced in a study of T cells in localized non-small cell lung cancer. Method: immunoSEQ multiplex PCR; TCRdb's copy keeps in-frame clones and lacks some. The table includes more than 12,000 clones, 80% to 85% detected once. The material was peripheral blood, obtained before any cancer treatment. Receptors were obtained from a female donor of 60 years or more with stage I squamous cell lung carcinoma.

V is TRBV5-1 and J is TRBJ1-1; 7 bases fit TRBD1. The CDR3 has 14 amino acids. Germline V gene sequence: CDR1 SGHRS, CDR2 YFSETQ. After removal of 6 bases from V and 5 bases from J, the junction contained 10 bases not matched to a gene. This CDR3 is CASNEGGRVTEAFF. The CDR3 nucleotides read TGCGCCAGCAACGAAGGGGGCCGGGTGACTGAAGCTTTCTTT.

The gene calls are TRBV7-2 and TRBJ2-3; D possibly uses TRBD1 or TRBD2 (5 bases each). The germline CDR1 and CDR2 sequences are SGHTA and FQGNSA. The V end lost 2 bases, the J end lost 3 bases, and 12 bases lay between the germline ends. The length of the CDR3 is 15 residues. The CDR3 DNA sequence: TGTGCCAGCAGCTTACAGGGCAGAGGGACAGATACGCAGTATTTT. As protein: CASSLQGRGTDTQYF.

The CDR3: CASSQDLDSGYEQYF. In nucleotides, the CDR3 is TGCGCCAGCAGCCAAGATTTAGATAGTGGCTACGAGCAGTACTTC. This chain uses TRBV4-3 with TRBJ2-7; no reliable D call. Looked up from germline, CDR1 is LGHNA and CDR2 is YSLEER. The CDR3 extends over 15 amino acids. The V gene lost 0 bases and the J gene lost 3 bases, with 12 bases spanning the gap.

The CDR3 bases are TGTGCCAGAAGCTCCGGGACCGACGACTATGGCTACACCTTC. Amino acids: CARSSGTDDYGYTF. This chain uses TRBV5-3 with TRBJ1-2; tentative D call: TRBD1 (5 bases). TRBV5-3 is known as an ORF, though its function is uncertain. The CDR3 is 14 amino acids. Deletions cut 3 bases from V and 3 bases from J, with 12 bases between.

V is TRBV4-1 and J is TRBJ1-2; 9 bases map to TRBD1. Germline lookup yields CDR1 MGHRA and CDR2 YSYEKL. The CDR3 loop spans 16 amino acids. V shed 3 bases and J 3 bases; nucleotides not matched to a gene: 8. The CDR3 region is CASSQTDRGSHYGYTF. CDR3 DNA: TGCGCCAGCAGCCAGACGGACAGGGGTTCCCACTATGGCTACACCTTC.

V usage is TRBV7-3 and J usage is TRBJ1-2, with TRBD1 matching 9 bases. Germline V gene lookup returns CDR1 SGHTA and CDR2 FQGTGA. The CDR3 length is 16 residues. V gave up 1 base and J gave up 5 bases; unmatched junction bases: 8. The chain's CDR3 is CASSLSRGTGYYGYTF. CDR3 coding DNA: TGTGCCAGCAGCTTAAGCCGCGGGACAGGGTATTATGGCTACACCTTC.

CDR3 nucleotides: TGTGCCAGCAGTGAACTTATTACCGGAGGGGCCCAGTACTTC. Its protein is CASSELITGGAQYF. The J gene is TRBJ2-5, the V gene TRBV6-1, with D perhaps matching TRBD2 (6 bases). Germline lookup yields CDR1 MNHNS and CDR2 SASEGT. Trimming stripped 2 bases from V and 9 bases from J, with 16 bases between. This CDR3 is built from 14 residues.

The table lists this clone with a count of one. The V and J genes are TRBV9 and TRBJ1-6; a weak D match, TRBD1 (6 bases). The CDR3 has 18 amino acids. The germline gives CDR1 SGDLS, CDR2 YYNGEE. V lost 0 bases and J 0 bases, leaving 13 bases between the germline ends. The CDR3 reads CASSVGGTGSSYNSPLHF. CDR3 DNA: TGTGCCAGCAGCGTAGGGGGAACAGGGAGCTCCTATAATTCACCCCTCCACTTT. The variable domain in full, completed from reference TRBV9 and TRBJ1-6, reads DSGVTQTPKHLITATGQRVTLRCSPRSGDLSVYWYQQSLDQGLQFLIQYYNGEERAKGNILERFSAQQFPDLHSELNLSSLELGDSALYFCASSVGGTGSSYNSPLHFGNGTRLTVT.

The rearrangement joins TRBV7-2 to TRBJ1-1; 7 bases agree with TRBD1. The V gene's germline CDR1 is SGHTA and CDR2 FQGNSA. Unmatched junction bases numbered 7, after V lost 3 bases and J lost 6 bases. The CDR3 totals 14 residues. CDR3 amino acids: CASSFRGLSPEAFF. The DNA of the CDR3 is TGTGCCAGCAGCTTTAGGGGGCTCTCCCCTGAAGCTTTCTTT.

The genes are TRBV27 and TRBJ1-1; TRBD1 might be the D (6 bases). CDR3 length: 13 amino acids. Germline-derived CDR1 and CDR2 are MNHEY and SMNVEV (reference sequence). V lost 3 bases and J lost 5, with 10 bases in between. DNA of the CDR3: TGTGCCAGCAGTTTTGTCGGGACAACTGAAGCTTTCTTT. Protein product: CASSFVGTTEAFF.

This clone was observed a single time. The chain recombines TRBV2 with TRBJ2-1; TRBD2 matches 12 bases. J lost 0 bases, V lost 7 bases, and 7 bases had no gene match. This CDR3 has 17 residues. CDR1 is SNHLY, CDR2 FYNNEI, per germline. The CDR3 reads CASNPSGGASSYNEQFF. CDR3 bases: TGTGCCAGCAACCCTAGCGGGGGGGCAAGCTCCTACAATGAGCAGTTCTTC.

This clone was observed a handful of times. The chain combines TRBV7-2 with TRBJ2-1, with D possibly being TRBD2 (5 bases). The V gene's germline CDR1 is SGHTA and CDR2 FQGNSA. The ends were cut back, 5 bases at V and 14 bases at J, with 16 bases in the middle. This CDR3 is 12 amino acids long. This CDR3 reads CASSPTRDQEFF. CDR3 nucleotide sequence: TGTGCCAGCAGCCCGACCCGGGATCAGGAGTTCTTC.

This chain joins TRBV5-3 and TRBJ1-1; D uncertain. TRBV5-3 is labeled an ORF, and its function is uncertain. The CDR3 has 14 residues. V dropped 8 bases and J dropped 1 base, with 15 bases sitting between them. The CDR3 DNA is TGTGCCAGCACGGCTACAAGGAGGAACACTGAAGCTTTCTTT. Its translation: CASTATRRNTEAFF.

The chain couples TRBV18 to TRBJ1-2; 8 bases align to TRBD1. V was clipped by 2 bases and J by 8 bases; unmatched bases: 10. Per germline, CDR1 KGHSH and CDR2 LQKENI. CDR3 length: 15 amino acids. The CDR3: CASSPTPGQAQGYTF. Here the CDR3 DNA reads TGTGCCAGCTCACCAACACCGGGACAGGCGCAGGGCTACACCTTC.

V usage is TRBV4-1 and J usage is TRBJ1-5; D ambiguous. The CDR3 loop spans 18 amino acids. Germline CDR1 is MGHRA and CDR2 is YSYEKL. Trimming shortened V by 1 base and J by 2 bases, and 18 bases separated the two germline ends. The CDR3 DNA follows: TGCGCCAGCAGCCAAGTTAATTTTCTGGGCTCTGGCAATCAGCCCCAGCATTTT. Protein sequence: CASSQVNFLGSGNQPQHF.

The V and J genes are TRBV14 and TRBJ1-3; D remains ambiguous. CDR1 is SGHDN, CDR2 FVKESK, per germline. With 2 bases removed from V and 0 bases from J, the gap between germline ends came to 5 bases. The CDR3 runs to 14 residues. DNA of the CDR3: TGTGCCAGCAGCCAAAGTGGCTCTGGAAACACCATATATTTT. Translation gives CASSQSGSGNTIYF.

V gene TRBV2 combines with J gene TRBJ1-1; D remains ambiguous. CDR3 size: 12 residues. The germline V and J ends were trimmed by 1 base and 6 bases, with 6 bases remaining between them. Germline assignment: CDR1 SNHLY and CDR2 FYNNEI. In nucleotides, the CDR3 is TGTGCCAGCAGTGAAGTCGGCCCTGAAGCTTTCTTT. This translates into CASSEVGPEAFF.

The rearrangement joins TRBV30 to TRBJ2-5; D perhaps matches TRBD2 (5 bases). CDR1 GTSNPN and CDR2 SVGIG come from the germline V gene (reference sequence). The V gene lost 0 bases and the J gene lost 5 bases, with 10 bases spanning the gap. The CDR3 is 13 amino acids. The CDR3, as DNA: TGTGCCTGGAGTGTAGCGGTTTTGGAGACCCAGTACTTC. Its translation: CAWSVAVLETQYF.

The V call is TRBV6-6, the J call TRBJ1-2; TRBD1 is a possible D gene (5 bases). The CDR3 loop spans 14 amino acids. Germline V gives CDR1 MNHNY, CDR2 SVGAGI (reference sequence). The ends were cut back, 2 bases at V and 7 bases at J, with 14 bases in the middle. DNA of the CDR3: TGTGCCAGCAGTTACGGAGAGGGGAACGGTGGCTACACCTTC. Translation: CASSYGEGNGGYTF.